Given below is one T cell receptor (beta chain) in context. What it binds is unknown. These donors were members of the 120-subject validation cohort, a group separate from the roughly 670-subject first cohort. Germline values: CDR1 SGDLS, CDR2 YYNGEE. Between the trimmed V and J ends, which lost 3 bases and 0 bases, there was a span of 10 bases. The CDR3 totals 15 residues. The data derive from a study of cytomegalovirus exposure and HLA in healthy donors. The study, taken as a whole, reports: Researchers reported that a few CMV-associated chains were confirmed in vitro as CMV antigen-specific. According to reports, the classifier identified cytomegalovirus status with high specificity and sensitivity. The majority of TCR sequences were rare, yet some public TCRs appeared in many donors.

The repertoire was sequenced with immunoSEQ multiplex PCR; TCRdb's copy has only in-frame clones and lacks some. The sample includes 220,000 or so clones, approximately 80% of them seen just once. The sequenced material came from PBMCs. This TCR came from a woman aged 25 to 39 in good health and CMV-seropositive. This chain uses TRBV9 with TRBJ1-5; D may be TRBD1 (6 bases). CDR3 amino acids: CASSGGAFSNQPQHF. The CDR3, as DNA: TGTGCCAGCAGCGGGGGGGCCTTTAGCAATCAGCCCCAGCATTTT.